This TCR beta chain was captured by sequencing in a study of blood T cell repertoires in COVID-19 (dated by TCRdb to the early 2020s). Looking at the study overall: The collaborator samples originated in the United States, Italy and Spain and spanned the acute and convalescent phases of COVID-19. The samples were drawn from the first 160 participants of the ongoing ImmuneRACE study and from 1,254 subjects provided by 6 global collaborators. Where HLA class I and class II types were available, the types were taken from metadata supplied by the sample provider, not from assay-based typing. Subjects who had been exposed to COVID-19, were actively infected with it, or had recovered from it provided the deeply sampled blood TCRbeta repertoires that made up the dataset. The repertoires were made available in a free public database intended to serve as a resource for research on the immune response to SARS-CoV-2. The prospective study material was composed of cDNA or gDNA derived from T cells, B-cell-depleted T cells, or PBMCs. The sample metadata nearly always contained a de-identified subject ID, COVID-19 status, age in years and sex.

TCRbeta CDR3 regions were amplified from genomic DNA using the immunoSEQ Assay, a bias-controlled multiplex PCR. As for how the authors treated the data: Nucleated cell counts per sample were estimated from amplification of reference gene primers within the assay. Sequence reads were collapsed and filtered to measure the absolute abundance of every unique TCRbeta CDR3 rearrangement. Productive Simpson clonality was computed per sample as the square root of Simpson's diversity index over productive rearrangements. This immuneACCESS table, as held by TCRdb, lists in-frame sequences with V and J called but not all clones. Of the missing ones, under half trace to an unresolved V gene in checked studies; the others have no known cause. From that table come the V and J calls and clone size; the DNA was used to work out D and trimming. This sample lists about 410,000 clones; approximately 90% were detected once. The ten most abundant clones make up about 1.6% of the sample.

Counted from cysteine to phenylalanine, this CDR3 has 16 amino acids. Just CDR3 DNA is preserved here, 48 bases in frame from base 1. CDR1 and CDR2 are read off the germline V gene as SGHVS and FNYEAQ. Trimming takes 1 base from V and 4 bases from J, and the germline ends sit 16 bases apart. There are a few counts of this clone. No antigen is known for it. It has no much larger one-base neighbor in the sample; base qualities were not kept. Findings and caveats that apply to the study as a whole: The quantity of clinical and demographic metadata differed by source and by participant and was supplied without curation.

In Seattle, one collaborating source enrolled patients while the infection was active and tracked those patients longitudinally over the course of disease. Whole blood was collected in K2EDTA tubes by collaborating institutions according to the institutions' own protocols. For TCRbeta analysis, collaborators shipped samples as frozen whole blood, isolated PBMCs, or DNA extracted from either of those sample types. This receptor was identified in a woman aged 35 to 49 with COVID-19, enrolled during active disease. The chain is encoded by TRBV7-6 joined to TRBJ1-2, and possibly TRBD1, on 6 matching bases. Sequenced material: peripheral blood. The CDR3 here reads CASSLGAVGASYGYTF. The nucleotide sequence reads TGTGCCAGCAGCTTAGGGGCGGTGGGGGCCTCCTATGGCTACACCTTC.